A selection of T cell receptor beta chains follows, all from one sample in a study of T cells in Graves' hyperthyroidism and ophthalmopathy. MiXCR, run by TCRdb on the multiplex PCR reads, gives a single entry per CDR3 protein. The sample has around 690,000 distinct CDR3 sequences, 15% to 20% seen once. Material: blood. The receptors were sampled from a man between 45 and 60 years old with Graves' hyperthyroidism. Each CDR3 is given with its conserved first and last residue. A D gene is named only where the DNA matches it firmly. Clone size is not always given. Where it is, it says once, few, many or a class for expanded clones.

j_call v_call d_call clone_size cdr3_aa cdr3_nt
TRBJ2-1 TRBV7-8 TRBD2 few CASSLSSGIHNEQFF TGTGCCAGCAGCTTATCTAGCGGGATACACAATGAGCAGTTCTTC
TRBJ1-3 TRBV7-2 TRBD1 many CASSSAGTGSGNTIYF TGTGCCAGCAGCTCTGCCGGGACAGGGTCCGGAAACACCATATATTTT
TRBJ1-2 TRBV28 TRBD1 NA CASSLGQGGHYGYTF TGTGCCAGCAGTTTGGGACAGGGGGGACACTATGGCTACACCTTC
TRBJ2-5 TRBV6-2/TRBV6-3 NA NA CASYREGLPQETHYF TGTGCCTCGTACAGGGAGGGCCTCCCTCAAGAGACCCATTACTTC
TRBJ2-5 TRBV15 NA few CATSRVPRDPWKEETQYF TGTGCCACCAGCAGAGTGCCTCGGGACCCATGGAAGGAAGAGACCCAGTACTTC
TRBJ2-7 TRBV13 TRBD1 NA CASSLGGTGGREQYF TGTGCCAGCAGCTTAGGGGGGACAGGGGGCCGGGAGCAGTACTTC
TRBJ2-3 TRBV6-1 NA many CASSSDRVSTDTQYF TGTGCCAGCAGTTCTGATCGGGTTAGCACAGATACGCAGTATTTT
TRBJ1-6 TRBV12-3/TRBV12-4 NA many CASSLAAFSYNSPLHF TGTGCCAGCAGTTTAGCGGCGTTCTCCTATAATTCACCCCTCCACTTT
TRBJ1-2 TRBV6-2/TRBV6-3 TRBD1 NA CASSYPTGVGYTF TGTGCCAGCAGTTATCCCACAGGGGTTGGCTACACCTTC
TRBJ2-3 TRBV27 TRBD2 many CASIKDAGTSGRTSTDTQYF TGTGCCAGCATTAAAGACGCCGGGACTAGCGGGAGGACTAGCACAGATACGCAGTATTTT
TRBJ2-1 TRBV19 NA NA CASSMDYSSYNEQFF TGTGCCAGTAGTATGGATTATAGCTCCTACAATGAGCAGTTCTTC
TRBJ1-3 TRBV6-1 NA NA CASSNRNTIYF TGTGCCAGCTCTAACCGAAACACCATATATTTT
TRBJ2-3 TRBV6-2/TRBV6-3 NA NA CASSVGVNTDTQYF TGTGCCAGCAGTGTTGGGGTCAACACAGATACGCAGTATTTT
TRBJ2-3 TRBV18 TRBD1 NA CASSPLIGGGRDTQYF TGTGCCAGCTCACCATTGATAGGGGGCGGCAGAGATACGCAGTATTTT
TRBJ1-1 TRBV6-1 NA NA CASHRPGNTEAFF TGTGCCAGCCACCGTCCGGGGAACACTGAAGCTTTCTTT
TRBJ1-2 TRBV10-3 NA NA CAISEEATNYGYTF TGTGCCATCAGTGAGGAGGCAACTAACTATGGCTACACCTTC
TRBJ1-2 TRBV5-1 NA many CASSLAGIQNYGYTF TGCGCCAGCAGCTTGGCAGGGATCCAAAACTATGGCTACACCTTC
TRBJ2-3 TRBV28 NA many CASSLWADEGDTQYF TGTGCCAGCAGTTTATGGGCAGATGAGGGAGATACGCAGTATTTT
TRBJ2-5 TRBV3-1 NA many CASSPAGKQETQYF TGTGCCAGCAGCCCCGCCGGCAAGCAAGAGACCCAGTACTTC
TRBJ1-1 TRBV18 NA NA CASSPPGTTPNTEAFF TGTGCCAGCTCACCCCCCGGGACAACCCCGAACACTGAAGCTTTCTTT
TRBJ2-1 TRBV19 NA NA CASSIPRDFGDEQFF TGTGCCAGTAGTATCCCCCGGGACTTCGGCGATGAGCAGTTCTTC
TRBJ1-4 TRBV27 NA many CASRPSGPLATNEKLFF TGTGCCAGCAGACCTTCCGGGCCCCTTGCAACTAATGAAAAACTGTTTTTT
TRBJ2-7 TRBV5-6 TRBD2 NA CASSLFTSGLSYEQYF TGTGCCAGCAGCTTGTTTACTAGCGGGCTTTCCTACGAGCAGTACTTC
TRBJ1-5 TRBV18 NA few CASSLSGTYSNQPQHF TGTGCCAGCTCACTTTCCGGGACATATAGCAATCAGCCCCAGCATTTT
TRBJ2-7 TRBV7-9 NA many CASRGGTDGYEQYF TGTGCCAGCAGAGGCGGGACGGACGGCTACGAGCAGTACTTC
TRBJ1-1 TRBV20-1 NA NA CSAASDTNTEAFF TGCAGTGCGGCCTCGGACACTAACACTGAAGCTTTCTTT
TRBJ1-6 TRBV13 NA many CASSLGRDQLHF TGTGCCAGCAGCTTAGGGAGGGACCAGCTCCACTTT
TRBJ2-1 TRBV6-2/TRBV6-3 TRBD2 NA CASTLAGTEQFF TGTGCCAGCACCTTAGCGGGAACGGAGCAGTTCTTC